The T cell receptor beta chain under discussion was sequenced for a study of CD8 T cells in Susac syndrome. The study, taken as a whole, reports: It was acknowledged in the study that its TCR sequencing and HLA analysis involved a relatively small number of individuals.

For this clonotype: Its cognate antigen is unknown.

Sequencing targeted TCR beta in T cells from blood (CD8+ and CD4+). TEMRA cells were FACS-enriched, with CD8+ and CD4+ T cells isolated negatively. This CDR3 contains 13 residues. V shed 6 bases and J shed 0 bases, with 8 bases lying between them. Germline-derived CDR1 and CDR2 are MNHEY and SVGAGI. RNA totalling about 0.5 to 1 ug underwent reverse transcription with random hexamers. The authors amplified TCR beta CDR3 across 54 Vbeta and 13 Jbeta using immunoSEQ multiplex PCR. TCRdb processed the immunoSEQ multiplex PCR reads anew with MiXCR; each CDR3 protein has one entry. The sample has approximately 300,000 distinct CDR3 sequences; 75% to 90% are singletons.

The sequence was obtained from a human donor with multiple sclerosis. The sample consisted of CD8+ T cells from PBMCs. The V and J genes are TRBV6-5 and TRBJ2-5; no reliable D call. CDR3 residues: CASRNEYQETQYF. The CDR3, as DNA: TGTGCCAGCAGGAACGAGTACCAAGAGACCCAGTACTTC.